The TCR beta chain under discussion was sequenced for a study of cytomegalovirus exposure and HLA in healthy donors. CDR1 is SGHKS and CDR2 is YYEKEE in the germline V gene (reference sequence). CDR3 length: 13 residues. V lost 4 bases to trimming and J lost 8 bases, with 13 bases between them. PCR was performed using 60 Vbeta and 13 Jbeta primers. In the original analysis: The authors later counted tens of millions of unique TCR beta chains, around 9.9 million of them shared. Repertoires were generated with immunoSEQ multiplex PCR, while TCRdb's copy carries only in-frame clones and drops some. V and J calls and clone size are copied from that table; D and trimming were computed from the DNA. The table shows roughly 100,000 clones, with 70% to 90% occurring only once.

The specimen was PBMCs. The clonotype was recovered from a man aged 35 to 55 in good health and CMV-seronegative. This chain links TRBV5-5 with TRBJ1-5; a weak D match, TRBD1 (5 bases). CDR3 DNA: TGTGCCAGCAGCGGCTTTGGGGCAGAGCCCCAGCATTTT. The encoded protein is CASSGFGAEPQHF.